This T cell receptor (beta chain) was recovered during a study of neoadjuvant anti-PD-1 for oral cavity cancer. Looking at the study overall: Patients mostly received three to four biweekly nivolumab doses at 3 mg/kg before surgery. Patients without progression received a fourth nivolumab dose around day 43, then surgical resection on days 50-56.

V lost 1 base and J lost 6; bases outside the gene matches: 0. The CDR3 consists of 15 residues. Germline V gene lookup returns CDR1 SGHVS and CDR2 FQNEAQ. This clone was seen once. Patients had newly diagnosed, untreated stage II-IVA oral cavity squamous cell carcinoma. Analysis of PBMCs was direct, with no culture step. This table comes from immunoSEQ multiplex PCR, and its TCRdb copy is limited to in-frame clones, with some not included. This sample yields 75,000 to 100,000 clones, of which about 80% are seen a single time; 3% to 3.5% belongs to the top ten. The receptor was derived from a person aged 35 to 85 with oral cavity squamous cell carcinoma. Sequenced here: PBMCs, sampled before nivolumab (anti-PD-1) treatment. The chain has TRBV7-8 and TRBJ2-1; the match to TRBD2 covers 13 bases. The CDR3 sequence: CASSLGLAGGNEQFF. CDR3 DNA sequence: TGTGCCAGCAGCTTAGGACTAGCGGGAGGCAATGAGCAGTTCTTC.